This TCR beta chain is from a study of siplizumab effects on memory and regulatory T cells. As to this clone: The antigen is not known.

Assay: immunoSEQ multiplex PCR; the TCRdb copy retains only in-frame clones and omits some. This table holds roughly 64,000 clones, 96% found once. CDR3 length: 15 amino acids. Trimming at V came to 6 bases and at J to 0 bases, leaving 7 bases not matched to a gene. Germline V lookup: CDR1 MRHNA, CDR2 SNTAGT. Using a few donor pairs, the authors sequenced unstimulated naive, memory, effector memory and TEMRA subsets. Study results and caveats: The study found that siplizumab significantly reduced alloreactive sequences traceable to unstimulated CD4+ memory cells. In unstimulated cells, naive T cells appeared more diverse than memory T cells and seemed major alloresponse contributors. Researchers did not confirm the suppressive function of proliferating Tregs from siplizumab cultures.

The sequenced sample was naive CD8+ T cells sorted from blood. This chain joins TRBV6-4 and TRBJ1-2; 7 bases match TRBD1. The TCR originated in a human donor in good health. The CDR3 here is CASSLDRAANYGYTF. CDR3 coding DNA: TGTGCCAGCAGCCTAGACAGGGCAGCTAACTATGGCTACACCTTC.